The next 11 T cell receptor beta chains were all read from a single sample in a study of blood T cells in healthy people across ages. A second PCR, run for roughly 7 to 11 cycles, used a sample-barcoded 5' primer plus a J-beta primer mix. TCRdb itself ran the 5' RACE reads through MiXCR, one entry per CDR3 protein. The table includes hundreds of thousands of distinct CDR3 sequences, roughly 21% detected once. Sequences were obtained from blood. The receptors were sampled from a man between 65 and 85 years old in good health.

The chain recombines TRBV12-3 or TRBV12-4 with TRBJ1-1; D not resolved. There are 13 residues in the CDR3. The V gene lost 6 bases and the J gene lost 5 bases, with 13 bases spanning the gap. CDR3 nucleotides: TGTGCCAGCAGCTTACACTCCGGGACTGAAGCTTTCTTT. Protein: CASSLHSGTEAFF.

This clonotype was counted only a few times. The chain links TRBV2 to TRBJ2-1, with 7 nucleotides matching TRBD2. This CDR3 contains 14 residues. Looked up from germline, CDR1 is SNHLY and CDR2 is FYNNEI. V lost 1 base to trimming and J lost 10 bases; unmatched junction nucleotides: 7. The CDR3 nucleotides are TGTGCCAGCAGTGAAGGAAGTTGGGGAGGGGAGCAGTTCTTC. Protein: CASSEGSWGGEQFF.

The rearrangement links TRBV2 to TRBJ2-7, with a tentative D call TRBD2 (6 bases). In germline, CDR1 is SNHLY, CDR2 FYNNEI. The CDR3 is 13 amino acids. V was cut by 8 bases and J by 6 bases, with 17 bases left in between. Here the CDR3 reads CASGGLKPSEQYF. Here the CDR3 DNA reads TGTGCCAGCGGGGGACTGAAGCCGTCCGAGCAGTACTTC.

This clonotype occurred a few times. The chain has TRBV29-1 and TRBJ2-5; 8 nucleotides align to TRBD2. From germline, CDR1 is SQVTM and CDR2 ANQGSEA. The CDR3 is 14 residues long. Trimming cost V 6 bases and J 3 bases; bases outside gene matches: 9. The chain's CDR3 is CSVGDQLAEETQYF. The CDR3 DNA reads TGCAGCGTAGGGGATCAACTAGCGGAAGAGACCCAGTACTTC.

In nucleotides, the CDR3 is TGTGCCAGCAGTTTGAGTGGGGGCGCTGGCCAAGAGACCCAGTACTTC. It translates to CASSLSGGAGQETQYF. The chain couples TRBV27 to TRBJ2-5, with D possibly TRBD1 on 6 matching bases. The CDR3 is made up of 16 amino acids. Germline CDR1 MNHEY, CDR2 SMNVEV (reference sequence). The germline V and J ends were trimmed by 3 bases and 1 base, with 15 bases remaining between them.

V usage is TRBV2 and J usage is TRBJ2-3, with D tentatively TRBD2 (6 bases). This CDR3 is 14 amino acids long. Germline V gene sequence: CDR1 SNHLY, CDR2 FYNNEI. The V and J ends lost 5 bases and 11 bases respectively, with 20 bases between them. The CDR3 sequence: CASSWDEGGIGQYF. For the CDR3, the DNA is TGTGCCAGCAGTTGGGACGAGGGAGGAATTGGGCAGTATTTT.

The chain combines TRBV27 with TRBJ1-6, with 7 positions matching TRBD1. Trimming at V came to 5 bases and at J to 1 base, leaving 2 bases not matched to a gene. Germline lookup yields CDR1 MNHEY and CDR2 SMNVEV (reference sequence). CDR3 size: 15 residues. The CDR3 region is CASSLQGSYNSPLHF. Here the CDR3 DNA reads TGTGCCAGCAGTCTACAGGGGTCCTATAATTCACCCCTCCACTTT.

Turning to this clonotype: The CDR3 end shows no conserved phenylalanine or tryptophan, and so a read error is likely. The V call is TRBV24-1, the J call TRBJ2-2; D is perhaps TRBD2 (6 bases). Looked up from germline, CDR1 is KGHDR and CDR2 is SFDVKD. The CDR3 length is 14 residues. V gave up 4 bases and J gave up 3 bases, with 8 bases separating them. CDR3 sequence: CATSDGGHTGELFL. The CDR3 coding sequence is TGTGCCACCAGTGACGGGGGACACACCGGGGAGCTGTTTCTT.

This clonotype was counted a few times. CDR3 nucleotides: TGCGCCAGCAGTCTCTACCGGGACGGATATCAGCCCCAGCATTTT. Amino acid sequence: CASSLYRDGYQPQHF. This chain uses TRBV4-1 with TRBJ1-5; TRBD1 might be the D (5 bases). V lost 6 bases and J lost 5, with 17 bases in between. Germline CDR1 MGHRA, CDR2 YSYEKL. This CDR3 spans 15 amino acids.

Many counts were recorded for this clonotype. The chain recombines TRBV20-1 with TRBJ2-1, with D tentatively TRBD2 (5 bases). Germline V gene lookup returns CDR1 DFQATT and CDR2 SNEGSKA (reference sequence). Trimming removed 0 bases from V and 6 bases from J, with 15 bases in between. The CDR3 totals 15 residues. CDR3 protein: CSARDGGLLSNEQFF. The CDR3 region has the DNA TGCAGTGCTAGAGATGGAGGACTCCTCTCCAATGAGCAGTTCTTC.

The V call is TRBV23-1, the J call TRBJ2-1; TRBD2 agrees at 15 bases. TRBV23-1 is an ORF, and what it does is uncertain. This CDR3 is built from 21 residues. With V trimmed by 0 bases and J by 2 bases, 11 bases remained unmatched. This CDR3 reads CASSQSWTSGREIQTYNEQFF. Here the CDR3 DNA reads TGCGCCAGCAGTCAATCGTGGACTAGCGGGAGGGAAATACAGACCTACAATGAGCAGTTCTTC.